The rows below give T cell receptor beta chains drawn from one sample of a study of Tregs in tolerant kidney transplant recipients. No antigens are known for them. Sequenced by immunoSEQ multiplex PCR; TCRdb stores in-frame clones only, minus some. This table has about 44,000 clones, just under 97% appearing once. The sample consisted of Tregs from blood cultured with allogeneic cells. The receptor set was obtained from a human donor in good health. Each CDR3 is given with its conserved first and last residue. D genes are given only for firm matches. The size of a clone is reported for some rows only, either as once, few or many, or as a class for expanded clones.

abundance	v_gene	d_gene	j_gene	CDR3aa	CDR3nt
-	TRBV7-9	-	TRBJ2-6	CASSPIPIWSGANVLTF	TGTGCCAGCAGCCCCATTCCAATTTGGTCTGGGGCCAACGTCCTGACTTTC
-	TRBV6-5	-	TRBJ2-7	CASRVPGGATLEQYF	TGTGCCAGCAGAGTGCCGGGGGGCGCTACGCTTGAGCAGTACTTC
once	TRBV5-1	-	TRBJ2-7	CASSQPGVHEQYF	TGCGCCAGCAGCCAGCCAGGGGTCCACGAGCAGTACTTC
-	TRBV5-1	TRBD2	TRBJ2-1	CASSSAGGSYNEQFF	TGCGCCAGCAGCTCAGCGGGGGGCTCCTACAATGAGCAGTTCTTC
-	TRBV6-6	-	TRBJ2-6	CAMSPGANVLTF	TGTGCCATGTCCCCCGGGGCCAACGTCCTGACTTTC
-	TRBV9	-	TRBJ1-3	CASRGGNTIYF	TGTGCCAGCAGAGGTGGAAACACCATATATTTT
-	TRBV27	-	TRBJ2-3	CASSLSPRDTQYF	TGTGCCAGCAGTTTATCTCCCAGAGATACGCAGTATTTT
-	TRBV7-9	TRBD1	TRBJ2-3	CASSLTGVGTDTQYF	TGTGCCAGCAGCTTAACAGGGGTCGGGACAGATACGCAGTATTTT
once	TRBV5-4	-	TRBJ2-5	CASSLMSGKPQETQYF	TGTGCCAGCAGCTTGATGTCCGGGAAACCACAAGAGACCCAGTACTTC
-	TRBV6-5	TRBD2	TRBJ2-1	CASRTPLAGFNEQFF	TGTGCCAGCAGGACGCCGCTAGCGGGATTCAATGAGCAGTTCTTC
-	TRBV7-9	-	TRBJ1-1	CASSLAPRFWEEHTEAFF	TGTGCCAGCAGCTTAGCGCCTCGGTTTTGGGAGGAGCACACTGAAGCTTTCTTT
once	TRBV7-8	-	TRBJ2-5	CASSLGRDGTQYF	TGTGCCAGCAGCCTCGGACGGGATGGGACCCAGTACTTC
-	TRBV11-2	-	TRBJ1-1	CASSFNGRTEAFF	TGTGCCAGCAGCTTCAATGGGAGGACTGAAGCTTTCTTT
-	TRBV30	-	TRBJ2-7	CAWSFRGEQYF	TGTGCCTGGAGCTTCAGGGGCGAGCAGTACTTC
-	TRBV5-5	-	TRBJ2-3	CASSLGLVGEDTQYF	TGTGCCAGCAGCCTGGGCCTAGTAGGTGAAGATACGCAGTATTTT